This is a list of T cell receptor beta chains from one sample in a study of T-cell reconstitution after alpha-beta-depleted transplantation in children. Via MiXCR, TCRdb re-called the PCR reads, giving one row per CDR3 protein. The sample has nearly 550,000 distinct CDR3 sequences; about 17% are singletons. The sequencing used PBMCs from the stem cell graft donor, collected from the stem cell graft. Receptor source: a human donor who donated a stem cell graft to a child with acute lymphoblastic leukemia. Each CDR3 is given with its conserved first and last residue. The D gene is left open where the match is weak. Clone size is stated in some rows and not others, as once, few, many or a class when expanded.

CASSLGTGGEQYF,TGTGCCAGCAGTTTAGGGACAGGGGGCGAGCAGTACTTC,many,TRBV27,TRBD1,TRBJ2-7
CASSLLGDGTQYF,TGTGCCAGCAGCTTGTTGGGAGACGGGACCCAGTACTTC,NA,TRBV5-6,NA,TRBJ2-5
CASSEALTGMGNQPQHF,TGTGCCAGCAGTGAAGCCCTGACAGGGATGGGCAATCAGCCCCAGCATTTT,few,TRBV6-1,TRBD1,TRBJ1-5
CASSLGAERVTDTQYF,TGTGCCAGCAGCTTAGGGGCAGAGAGGGTCACAGATACGCAGTATTTT,few,TRBV7-9,NA,TRBJ2-3
CASSQNGLAGETDTQYF,TGCGCCAGCAGCCAAAACGGACTAGCGGGAGAAACAGATACGCAGTATTTT,NA,TRBV5-1,TRBD2,TRBJ2-3
CASSQPAQGRTYEQYF,TGTGCCAGCAGCCAACCCGCACAGGGGAGAACCTACGAGCAGTACTTC,NA,TRBV3-1,TRBD1,TRBJ2-7
CAISETGLAGDKETQYF,TGTGCCATCAGTGAGACGGGACTAGCGGGAGACAAAGAGACCCAGTACTTC,NA,TRBV10-3,TRBD2,TRBJ2-5
CASSDSPQLQYF,TGTGCCAGTTCGGACAGCCCGCAACTTCAGTACTTC,NA,TRBV19,NA,TRBJ2-4
CASSQTFTDTQYF,TGTGCCAGCTCACAAACCTTTACAGATACGCAGTATTTT,NA,TRBV18,NA,TRBJ2-3
CASSGESGRNTQYF,TGTGCCAGCAGCGGGGAGAGCGGGAGAAATACGCAGTATTTT,few,TRBV11-2,TRBD2,TRBJ2-3
CAIDGPGSYEQYF,TGTGCCATCGACGGGCCGGGGTCCTACGAGCAGTACTTC,NA,TRBV7-9,NA,TRBJ2-7
CAWSGSYEQYF,TGTGCCTGGAGCGGGTCCTACGAGCAGTACTTC,NA,TRBV30,NA,TRBJ2-7
CASSSTQGQNGYTF,TGCGCCAGCAGCTCCACCCAGGGACAGAATGGCTACACCTTC,NA,TRBV5-1,TRBD1,TRBJ1-2
CASSSGTENSPLHF,TGTGCCAGCAGTTCCGGGACCGAGAATTCACCCCTCCACTTT,NA,TRBV7-8,NA,TRBJ1-6
CASSLIAGAYEQYF,TGCGCCAGCAGCTTAATAGCGGGAGCCTACGAGCAGTACTTC,NA,TRBV5-1,TRBD2,TRBJ2-7
CSVYSFTGTNTGELFF,TGCAGCGTCTATTCGTTCACAGGGACGAACACCGGGGAGCTGTTTTTT,NA,TRBV29-1,NA,TRBJ2-2
CASSQRRTGQREETQYF,TGTGCCAGCAGCCAGAGAAGGACAGGGCAGAGGGAAGAGACCCAGTACTTC,few,TRBV4-2,TRBD1,TRBJ2-5
CASSLVGRAGVELFF,TGTGCCAGCAGTTTAGTGGGCAGGGCAGGGGTGGAACTGTTTTTT,few,TRBV12-3/TRBV12-4,NA,TRBJ1-4
CSASLGQSYEQYF,TGCAGTGCTAGCTTAGGACAGTCCTACGAGCAGTACTTC,few,TRBV20-1,NA,TRBJ2-7
CSVERGPRGNEQFF,TGCAGCGTTGAAAGGGGGCCTCGGGGAAATGAGCAGTTCTTC,few,TRBV29-1,TRBD1,TRBJ2-1
CASSFGHSPLHF,TGTGCCAGCAGTTTCGGCCATTCACCCCTCCACTTT,few,TRBV12-3/TRBV12-4,NA,TRBJ1-6
CASSLVLGTEAFF,TGCGCCAGCAGCTTGGTTTTGGGCACTGAAGCTTTCTTT,few,TRBV5-1,NA,TRBJ1-1
CSVESGQGGREQYF,TGCAGCGTTGAATCGGGACAGGGAGGTCGCGAGCAGTACTTC,few,TRBV29-1,TRBD1,TRBJ2-7
CASSDYGRASYEQYF,TGTGCCAGCAGCGACTACGGGAGGGCCTCGTACGAGCAGTACTTC,many,TRBV7-2,TRBD2,TRBJ2-7
CATTKSGGRTEDTQYF,TGTGCCACGACCAAGAGCGGGGGCCGAACTGAAGATACGCAGTATTTT,few,TRBV15,TRBD2,TRBJ2-3
CASSLWQGSQPQHF,TGTGCCAGCAGTTTATGGCAGGGGAGCCAGCCCCAGCATTTT,few,TRBV12-3/TRBV12-4,NA,TRBJ1-5
CASSQMGTLLTGELFF,TGTGCCAGCAGCCAAATGGGGACACTCCTCACCGGGGAGCTGTTTTTT,few,TRBV3-1,NA,TRBJ2-2
CARGIRGTDTQYF,TGTGCCAGGGGGATTCGGGGCACAGATACGCAGTATTTT,few,TRBV2,NA,TRBJ2-3
CSAVTGVGHNEQFF,TGCAGTGCCGTTACAGGCGTGGGACACAATGAGCAGTTCTTC,NA,TRBV20-1,NA,TRBJ2-1
CASSGQGAVAEAFF,TGTGCCAGCAGCGGACAGGGGGCCGTGGCTGAAGCTTTCTTT,NA,TRBV7-6,TRBD1,TRBJ1-1
CASSYSKRAATYEQYF,TGTGCCAGCAGTTACTCGAAGCGAGCGGCGACCTACGAGCAGTACTTC,few,TRBV6-5,NA,TRBJ2-7
CAWTLGPTGELFF,TGTGCCTGGACCCTGGGCCCCACCGGGGAGCTGTTTTTT,few,TRBV30,NA,TRBJ2-2
CSVALADDVRREYF,TGCAGCGTAGCACTAGCGGACGATGTACGTCGGGAGTACTTC,many,TRBV29-1,TRBD2,TRBJ2-7
CASSLTGYSTIYF,TGTGCCAGCAGCTTGACGGGGTATAGCACCATATATTTT,NA,TRBV5-5,NA,TRBJ1-3
CSVIGGSNTGELFF,TGCAGCGTTATCGGGGGGTCGAACACCGGGGAGCTGTTTTTT,few,TRBV29-1,TRBD2,TRBJ2-2
CASRRFRETQYF,TGCGCCAGCAGAAGATTCCGCGAGACCCAGTACTTC,NA,TRBV5-1,NA,TRBJ2-5
CASSLAGRGLGNEQFF,TGTGCCAGCAGTTTAGCGGGCCGGGGGCTAGGCAATGAGCAGTTCTTC,NA,TRBV12-3/TRBV12-4,NA,TRBJ2-1
CSARVGTDTQYF,TGCAGTGCTAGAGTTGGGACAGATACGCAGTATTTT,NA,TRBV20-1,NA,TRBJ2-3
CAISAPGQSTDTQYF,TGTGCCATCAGTGCCCCGGGACAAAGCACAGATACGCAGTATTTT,NA,TRBV10-3,NA,TRBJ2-3
CAISDLSGVGEQYF,TGTGCCATCAGTGATCTCTCGGGAGTGGGTGAGCAGTACTTC,once,TRBV10-3,NA,TRBJ2-7
CASSQVAGGWNEQFF,TGTGCCAGCAGCCAAGTTGCGGGAGGGTGGAATGAGCAGTTCTTC,NA,TRBV3-1,TRBD2,TRBJ2-1
CASSLIQGGTGELFF,TGCGCCAGCAGCTTGATACAGGGCGGAACCGGGGAGCTGTTTTTT,NA,TRBV5-1,NA,TRBJ2-2
CASGLTPAEPQHF,TGCGCCAGCGGGTTGACACCGGCGGAGCCCCAGCATTTT,NA,TRBV5-1,NA,TRBJ1-5
CASKELNTQYF,TGTGCCAGCAAGGAACTCAATACGCAGTATTTT,few,TRBV12-3/TRBV12-4,NA,TRBJ2-3
CSVPDRAASNYGYTF,TGCAGCGTCCCGGACAGGGCGGCGTCCAACTATGGCTACACCTTC,few,TRBV29-1,TRBD1,TRBJ1-2
CASSHLYTDTQYF,TGTGCCAGCAGCCACCTATACACAGATACGCAGTATTTT,NA,TRBV3-1,NA,TRBJ2-3
CASSLVVWEQFF,TGCGCCAGCAGCTTGGTAGTCTGGGAGCAGTTCTTC,few,TRBV5-1,NA,TRBJ2-1
CASSDDRSYNEQFF,TGTGCCAGCAGTGATGACCGCTCCTACAATGAGCAGTTCTTC,NA,TRBV2,NA,TRBJ2-1
CASSPRTGAYNEQFF,TGTGCCAGCAGTCCACGGACAGGGGCTTACAATGAGCAGTTCTTC,few,TRBV27,TRBD1,TRBJ2-1
CASSLGGYNTEAFF,TGCGCCAGCAGCTTGGGGGGTTATAACACTGAAGCTTTCTTT,few,TRBV5-1,NA,TRBJ1-1
CASNSDRLVRGNTEAFF,TGTGCCAGCAACTCAGACAGGCTGGTGAGAGGGAACACTGAAGCTTTCTTT,NA,TRBV5-5,NA,TRBJ1-1